This T cell receptor (beta chain) emerged from a study of OX40 agonist ivuxolimab in advanced cancers. Study in general: At doses from 0.01 to 10 mg/kg, patients were given intravenous ivuxolimab every 2 weeks. Hepatocellular carcinoma, melanoma, renal cell or head and neck cancer was diagnosed in the dose-escalation patients. Findings and caveats of the study: Blood T cells, both CD4+ and CD8+, expanded clonally by week 6 at 0.1 to 3.0 mg/kg. On average, CD8+ T cells showed a greater number of expanded clones than CD4+.

Clones were read by immunoSEQ multiplex PCR, and TCRdb kept only the in-frame ones, dropping some. The data hold about 37,000 clones, with around 85% observed a single time. A remark on this clone: The antigen remains unidentified.

V was pared by 4 bases and J by 0 bases, with 10 bases of the junction left unmatched. Germline values: CDR1 SGHNT, CDR2 YYREEE (reference sequence). CDR3 length equals 16 residues. This chain uses TRBV5-4 with TRBJ2-7, with 7 bases that match TRBD2. The sample in question was CD4+ or CD8+ T cells sorted from blood, obtained in a trial of the OX40 agonist ivuxolimab. The source of this sequence is an adult with an advanced solid tumor such as melanoma, head and neck, liver or kidney cancer. CDR3: CASSHAGRTSSYEQYF. CDR3 nucleotide sequence: TGTGCCAGCAGCCATGCGGGAAGGACTAGCTCCTACGAGCAGTACTTC.